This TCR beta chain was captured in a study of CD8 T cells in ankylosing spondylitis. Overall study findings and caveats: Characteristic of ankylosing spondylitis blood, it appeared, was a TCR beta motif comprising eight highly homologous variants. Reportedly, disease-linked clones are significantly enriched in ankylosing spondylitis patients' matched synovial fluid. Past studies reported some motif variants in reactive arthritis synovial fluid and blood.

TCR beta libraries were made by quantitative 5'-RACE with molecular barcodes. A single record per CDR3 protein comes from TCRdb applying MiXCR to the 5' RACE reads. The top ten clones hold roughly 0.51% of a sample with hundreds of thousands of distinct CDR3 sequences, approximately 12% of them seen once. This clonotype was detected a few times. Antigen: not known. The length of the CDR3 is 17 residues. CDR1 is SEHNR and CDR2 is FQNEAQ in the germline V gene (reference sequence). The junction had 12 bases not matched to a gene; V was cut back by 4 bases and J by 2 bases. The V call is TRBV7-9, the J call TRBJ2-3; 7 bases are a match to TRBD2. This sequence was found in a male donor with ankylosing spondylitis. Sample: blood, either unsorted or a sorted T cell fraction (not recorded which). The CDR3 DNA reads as TGTGCCAGCAGCTCCAGGCGGGCAGCGGGATACACAGATACGCAGTATTTT. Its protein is CASSSRRAAGYTDTQYF.